What follows describes a single T cell receptor beta chain. Its antigen is still unknown. The data were obtained in a study of beta chain features in type 1 diabetes. For the study at large: Across all samples, approximately 99 million sorted cells were examined.

Germline V lookup: CDR1 GTSNPN, CDR2 SVGIG (reference sequence). The CDR3 is 12 amino acids. V lost 4 bases and J lost 5, with 11 bases in between. Study results and limitations: PCR could preferentially amplify shorter templates, alike in patients and controls. Cells carrying high TCR expression could end up over-represented when cDNA is sequenced.

The study reverse transcribed the entire isolated RNA, so it sequenced expressed TCRB transcripts. Here immunoSEQ multiplex PCR was the method, and the copy in TCRdb shows in-frame clones only, minus some. Here the sample spans approximately 140,000 clones, 48% being singletons. The V gene is TRBV30, the J gene TRBJ1-2, with a tentative D call TRBD1 (6 bases). Sequenced input: Tregs from blood. The receptor was isolated from a young man in good health. The CDR3 spells CAWNRVRYGYTF. The CDR3 DNA sequence: TGTGCCTGGAACAGGGTTAGGTATGGCTACACCTTC.